This record covers a single T cell receptor beta chain. The germline V gene encodes CDR1 MNHEY and CDR2 SMNVEV (reference sequence). The CDR3 is 15 residues long. V lost 5 bases and J lost 0; bases outside the gene matches: 4. Some clones are missing from TCRdb's copy, which holds only in-frame ones; the method was immunoSEQ multiplex PCR. The profile shows 2,500,000 or so clones, approximately 94% of them singletons. These data originate in a study of shared clonotypes between healthy human individuals. About the study: Used for every donor were three CD4 naive, three CD4 memory, two CD8 naive and one CD8 memory plate.

Healthy HIV-negative adults with no recent acute infections or vaccinations were recruited as donors. Every donor was a Caucasian adult from Nashville, Tennessee. The rearrangement joins TRBV27 to TRBJ2-4, with 7 bases identical to TRBD1. The TCR originated in a young man in good health. The sequenced material came from naive CD4+ T cells sorted from blood. Subset defined: CD45RA+ positively selected. The DNA for the CDR3 is TGTGCCAGCAGTCAGGGACAGATAGCCAAAAACATTCAGTACTTC. As protein: CASSQGQIAKNIQYF.